This T cell receptor (beta chain) was sequenced during a study of OX40 agonist ivuxolimab in advanced cancers. Describing the broader study: The costimulatory receptor OX40 (CD134) was targeted by ivuxolimab, a fully human IgG2 agonistic monoclonal antibody. Intravenous ivuxolimab was administered to patients every 2 weeks at six dose levels: 0.01, 0.1, 0.3, 1.5, 3 and 10 mg/kg. Of the approximately 50 dose-escalation patients, hepatocellular carcinoma was present in about 20, melanoma in roughly 15, renal cell carcinoma in 9 and head and neck cancer in 9. In the dose-escalation cohort, 70% to 85% of patients were male, and the mean age was approximately 60 years, with a range of about 23 to 80. Prior anti-PD-1, anti-PD-L1 or anti-CTLA-4 therapy was permitted, and checkpoint inhibitors had been received by around 40% of dose-escalation patients. Partial responses occurred in three dose-escalation patients: two with cutaneous melanoma and one with hepatocellular carcinoma. The purpose of peripheral TCRbeta sequencing was to test whether ivuxolimab changed TCR sequence diversity and led to clonal T-cell expansion. The paper covers the monotherapy dose-escalation part of the phase I ivuxolimab trial, which included N of about 51 patients. The paper as a whole reports these results and caveats: Low levels of normalized T-cell clonal expansion were also seen in some nonresponding patients. In the 0.1-3.0 mg/kg groups, partial responders had among the lowest normalized peripheral clonal expansion, particularly in CD8+ T cells. On average, CD8+ T cells showed more expanded clones than CD4+ T cells after ivuxolimab. The antigen specificity of the clonally expanded peripheral T cells was not determined. At doses of 0.1 to 3.0 mg/kg, clonal expansion of both CD4+ and CD8+ T cells in blood was seen between baseline and week 6.

The CDR3 has 16 amino acids, counting the end cysteine and phenylalanine. CDR3 DNA is the only sequence kept; it has 48 bases, read in frame from the first base. Reading the germline V gene (reference sequence) gives CDR1 LNHDA and CDR2 SQIVND. V ends up 7 bases short and J 8 bases short, with an unmatched junction base count of 15. Genomic DNA was isolated from the sorted cells so that the TCRbeta CDR3 region could be sequenced. The immunoSEQ Assay was used for sequencing of TCRbeta CDR3 regions. This immuneACCESS table, as held by TCRdb, lists in-frame sequences with V and J called but not all clones. Of the missing ones, under half trace to an unresolved V gene in checked studies; the others have no known cause. The table for this sample lists roughly 100,000 clones; 85% to 90% of them were counted only once. The biggest ten clones account for 0.15% to 0.2% of the sample. Points on this clone: No antigen is known for it. Base quality data are lacking; no much larger clone is found one base away.

Patients with autoimmune disease history or receiving systemic immunosuppression were excluded from the trial. Peripheral blood for TCR sequencing was collected from all dose cohorts at baseline, on cycle 4 day 1, and on cycle 7 day 1. Samples were obtained from an open-label, multicenter, first-in-human phase I dose-escalation trial of ivuxolimab. The trial enrolled adults with locally advanced or metastatic head and neck squamous cell, hepatocellular, melanoma or renal cell carcinoma. CD4+ and CD8+ T cells were sorted separately from peripheral blood before TCR sequencing. The V and J genes are TRBV19 and TRBJ1-4; 8 central nucleotides agree with TRBD1. Source: CD4+ or CD8+ T cells sorted from blood, taken in a trial of the OX40 agonist ivuxolimab. The clonotype originates from an adult with an advanced solid tumor such as melanoma, head and neck, liver or kidney cancer. The CDR3 reads as follows: CASKAGGAILGEKLFF. The DNA reads TGTGCCAGTAAAGCAGGGGGCGCCATATTGGGCGAAAAACTGTTTTTT.